The clone carrying this T cell receptor beta chain was seen many times. Template material for amplifying TCR beta CDR3 regions consisted of RNA transcripts. HTBI primers were employed in a first-round RT-PCR of the TCR CDR3. Using its own MiXCR run on the multiplex PCR reads, TCRdb lists one record per CDR3 protein. The table lists 300,000 to 450,000 distinct CDR3 sequences, more than 15% of them singletons. The data are from a study of T cells in Graves' hyperthyroidism and ophthalmopathy. Germline V gene sequence: CDR1 SEHNR, CDR2 FQNEAQ (reference sequence). V lost 4 bases, J lost 1 base, and 14 bases lay in between. This CDR3 spans 15 amino acids.

Sequenced material: blood. The TCR comes from a woman younger than 35 with Graves' hyperthyroidism that later progressed to Graves' ophthalmopathy. The genes are TRBV7-9 and TRBJ2-7; unclear D gene. The CDR3 DNA follows: TGTGCCAGCAGCTCTCAAGGAGAGAAGTCCTACGAGCAGTACTTC. It is translated as CASSSQGEKSYEQYF.